Listed here is a single TCR beta chain. Its cognate antigen is unknown. The V and J ends lost 3 bases and 5 bases respectively, with 16 bases between them. From germline, CDR1 is MGHDK and CDR2 SYGVNS. This CDR3 is built from 15 residues. These data originate in a study of cytomegalovirus exposure and HLA in healthy donors. PCR was performed using 60 Vbeta and 13 Jbeta primers. Assay used: immunoSEQ multiplex PCR; TCRdb lists only in-frame clones, some missing. The repertoire holds 150,000 to 200,000 clones, roughly 74% seen once, with roughly 8.2% in the top ten. Points from the study as a whole: Among CMV-associated TCR beta chains, most appeared HLA-restricted in a later analysis. Among TCR beta chains, those listed as cytomegalovirus-associated numbered about 160. Analysis was performed later, and it showed HLA-associated TCR beta chains to be more clonally expanded than equally common others.

The chain joins TRBV25-1 to TRBJ1-1, with D possibly matching TRBD1 (5 bases). Sequencing used PBMCs. The TCR originated in a middle-aged woman in good health and CMV-seropositive. The CDR3: CASSESGIVWTEAFF. The CDR3 DNA sequence: TGTGCCAGCAGTGAGTCAGGGATTGTATGGACTGAAGCTTTCTTT. Full variable domain (rest looked up from reference TRBV25-1 and TRBJ1-1): EADIYQTPRYLVIGTGKKITLECSQTMGHDKMYWYQQDPGMELHLIHYSYGVNSTEKGDLSSESTVSRIRTEHFPLTLESARPSHTSQYLCASSESGIVWTEAFFGQGTRLTVV.